These T cell receptor beta chains were read from a single sample in a study of early T cells in non-severe SARS-CoV-2 infection. Using its own MiXCR run on the 5' RACE reads, TCRdb lists one record per CDR3 protein. Of around 68,000 distinct CDR3 sequences in the sample, over 9.5% are singletons; the top ten hold around 1.4%. Sample: whole blood, taken at baseline. The receptor source for this set is an adult who was a healthcare worker with PCR-confirmed SARS-CoV-2 infection or an uninfected control (not recorded which). Both conserved end residues are part of each CDR3. The D gene is left open where the match is weak. Some rows mark clone size as missing; the rest say once, few, many or name a class of expanded clone.

abundance: -; j_gene: TRBJ2-5; d_gene: TRBD1; v_gene: TRBV18; CDR3nt: TGTGCCAGCTCACCAGTACAGGGACAGAACCAAGAGACCCAGTACTTC; CDR3aa: CASSPVQGQNQETQYF
abundance: few; j_gene: TRBJ2-2; d_gene: TRBD1; v_gene: TRBV11-2; CDR3nt: TGTGCCAGCAGCTTAGTCGCAGGGGGTAACACCGGGGAGCTGTTTTTT; CDR3aa: CASSLVAGGNTGELFF
abundance: few; j_gene: TRBJ1-1; d_gene: TRBD1; v_gene: TRBV7-9; CDR3nt: TGTGCCAGCAGCCCTACAGGGGAGGGCACTGAAGCTTTCTTT; CDR3aa: CASSPTGEGTEAFF
abundance: few; j_gene: TRBJ2-3; d_gene: TRBD1; v_gene: TRBV20-1; CDR3nt: TGCAGTGCCGGACAGGTTTTCATGGTAGATGCAGATACGCAGTATTTT; CDR3aa: CSAGQVFMVDADTQYF
abundance: -; j_gene: TRBJ2-1; d_gene: TRBD2; v_gene: TRBV20-1; CDR3nt: TGCAGTGCAACTCGCGGACTAGTGCCCTACAATGAGCAGTTCTTC; CDR3aa: CSATRGLVPYNEQFF
abundance: many; j_gene: TRBJ1-4; d_gene: -; v_gene: TRBV28; CDR3nt: TGTGCCAGCAGTTCATTTGGAAAACTGTTTTTT; CDR3aa: CASSSFGKLFF
abundance: few; j_gene: TRBJ2-7; d_gene: -; v_gene: TRBV28; CDR3nt: TGTGCCAGCAGTTTAACCGAGGGTCGGGGGCCTTACGAGCAGTACTTC; CDR3aa: CASSLTEGRGPYEQYF
abundance: many; j_gene: TRBJ2-7; d_gene: TRBD2; v_gene: TRBV12-3/TRBV12-4; CDR3nt: TGTGCCAGCAGTCTCAGCGGGATAGGTAAAAACGAGCAGTACTTC; CDR3aa: CASSLSGIGKNEQYF
abundance: many; j_gene: TRBJ2-3; d_gene: TRBD2; v_gene: TRBV11-2; CDR3nt: TGTGCCAGCAGCTTAGATAGGGCTAGCGGCCGATTAGATACGCAGTATTTT; CDR3aa: CASSLDRASGRLDTQYF
abundance: many; j_gene: TRBJ2-5; d_gene: -; v_gene: TRBV5-6; CDR3nt: TGTGCCAGCAGCTTGGTTTCGGAGACCCAGTACTTC; CDR3aa: CASSLVSETQYF
abundance: -; j_gene: TRBJ2-7; d_gene: TRBD1; v_gene: TRBV7-2; CDR3nt: TGTGCCAGCAGCGGACAGGGGGCAGGCCCACGCGAGCAGTACTTC; CDR3aa: CASSGQGAGPREQYF
abundance: many; j_gene: TRBJ1-2; d_gene: -; v_gene: TRBV5-1; CDR3nt: TGCGCCAGCAGCGTCGGGACACCTGAGAGCGGCTACACCTTC; CDR3aa: CASSVGTPESGYTF
abundance: -; j_gene: TRBJ2-7; d_gene: TRBD1; v_gene: TRBV7-9; CDR3nt: TGTGCCAGCATCCCGGGACAGGGGGGCGAGCAGTACTTC; CDR3aa: CASIPGQGGEQYF
abundance: once; j_gene: TRBJ1-1; d_gene: TRBD1; v_gene: TRBV6-2/TRBV6-3; CDR3nt: TGTGCCAGCAGTCCCGCGACAGGGGCTATGAACACTGAAGCTTTCTTT; CDR3aa: CASSPATGAMNTEAFF
abundance: -; j_gene: TRBJ1-1; d_gene: TRBD1; v_gene: TRBV9; CDR3nt: TGTGCCAGCAGCCTTCACATTTTCGGGACAGGGGATACTGAAGTTTTCTTT; CDR3aa: CASSLHIFGTGDTEVFF
abundance: many; j_gene: TRBJ1-1; d_gene: TRBD1; v_gene: TRBV10-2; CDR3nt: TGCGCCAGCAGTACCCGACAGGGACGGTACACTGAAGCTTTCTTT; CDR3aa: CASSTRQGRYTEAFF
abundance: many; j_gene: TRBJ2-3; d_gene: -; v_gene: TRBV14; CDR3nt: TGTGCCAGCAGCCCAGGGACGAGCACAGATACGCAGTATTTT; CDR3aa: CASSPGTSTDTQYF
abundance: few; j_gene: TRBJ2-1; d_gene: -; v_gene: TRBV29-1; CDR3nt: TGCAGCGTTGTCCCAGGGGCCTACTCCTACAATGAGCAGTTCTTC; CDR3aa: CSVVPGAYSYNEQFF
abundance: -; j_gene: TRBJ2-2; d_gene: -; v_gene: TRBV5-5; CDR3nt: TGTGCCAGCAGCTTAACAGGGAACGCCGGGGAGCTGTTTTTT; CDR3aa: CASSLTGNAGELFF
abundance: many; j_gene: TRBJ2-1; d_gene: TRBD2; v_gene: TRBV6-1; CDR3nt: TGTGCCAGCAGTGAACCTACTGCTCTAGCGGGGGCCTCTTCCTCCTACAATGAGCAGTTCTTC; CDR3aa: CASSEPTALAGASSSYNEQFF
abundance: -; j_gene: TRBJ2-3; d_gene: -; v_gene: TRBV9; CDR3nt: TGTGCCAGCAGCGCTCACGCTGGAACGACAGATACGCAGTATTTT; CDR3aa: CASSAHAGTTDTQYF
abundance: few; j_gene: TRBJ2-5; d_gene: -; v_gene: TRBV20-1; CDR3nt: TGCAGTGCAGGCCTGCCCTCCCAAGAGACCCAGTACTTC; CDR3aa: CSAGLPSQETQYF
abundance: -; j_gene: TRBJ1-1; d_gene: -; v_gene: TRBV28; CDR3nt: TGTGCCAGCAGTCACCGACCGGACTACCCCCTCATGAACACTGAAGCTTTCTTT; CDR3aa: CASSHRPDYPLMNTEAFF
abundance: few; j_gene: TRBJ2-3; d_gene: -; v_gene: TRBV6-2/TRBV6-3; CDR3nt: TGTGCCAGCAGTTACGGGATAGAGAGCACAGATACGCAGTATTTT; CDR3aa: CASSYGIESTDTQYF
abundance: few; j_gene: TRBJ2-7; d_gene: -; v_gene: TRBV6-1; CDR3nt: TGTGCCAGCCGGGGCCCGAGGGGCGAGCAGTACTTC; CDR3aa: CASRGPRGEQYF
abundance: many; j_gene: TRBJ2-7; d_gene: TRBD2; v_gene: TRBV11-2; CDR3nt: TGTGCCAGCAGCTTAGCCCCGGGACTAGCGGGAGCGTACGAGCAGTACTTC; CDR3aa: CASSLAPGLAGAYEQYF
abundance: few; j_gene: TRBJ2-3; d_gene: -; v_gene: TRBV10-3; CDR3nt: TGTGCCATTGCCCTGACAGCGACCCATACGCAGTATTTT; CDR3aa: CAIALTATHTQYF
abundance: few; j_gene: TRBJ2-2; d_gene: -; v_gene: TRBV7-2; CDR3nt: TGTGCCAGCAGCTTAGGGAGGGGGCAGCGCACCGGGGAGCTGTTTTTT; CDR3aa: CASSLGRGQRTGELFF
abundance: few; j_gene: TRBJ1-1; d_gene: -; v_gene: TRBV29-1; CDR3nt: TGCAGCGGGGGCCCCATGAACACTGAAGCTTTCTTT; CDR3aa: CSGGPMNTEAFF
abundance: few; j_gene: TRBJ2-1; d_gene: -; v_gene: TRBV20-1; CDR3nt: TGCAGTGCGCTAGGCGACACCAGCTCCTACAATGAGCAGTTCTTC; CDR3aa: CSALGDTSSYNEQFF
abundance: few; j_gene: TRBJ2-1; d_gene: TRBD2; v_gene: TRBV27; CDR3nt: TGTGCCAGCCGACTCAATGGCGGGGGGACCACCTACAATGAGCAGTTCTTC; CDR3aa: CASRLNGGGTTYNEQFF
abundance: few; j_gene: TRBJ2-5; d_gene: TRBD2; v_gene: TRBV7-2; CDR3nt: TGTGCCAGCAGCTTCATAGCGGGAGGGGAGACCCAGTACTTC; CDR3aa: CASSFIAGGETQYF
abundance: few; j_gene: TRBJ2-1; d_gene: TRBD2; v_gene: TRBV20-1; CDR3nt: TGCAGTGCTAGAGACCGGGGGGGCCCGTACAATGAGCAGTTCTTC; CDR3aa: CSARDRGGPYNEQFF
abundance: -; j_gene: TRBJ2-7; d_gene: -; v_gene: TRBV5-5; CDR3nt: TGTGCCAGCAGCCCTTTGGGGCCTACTTCCGTCGAGCAGTACTTC; CDR3aa: CASSPLGPTSVEQYF
abundance: few; j_gene: TRBJ2-1; d_gene: -; v_gene: TRBV14; CDR3nt: TGTGCCAGCAGTCGTCTTGGGGCCATCTCCTACAATGAGCAGTTCTTC; CDR3aa: CASSRLGAISYNEQFF
abundance: -; j_gene: TRBJ1-2; d_gene: TRBD1; v_gene: TRBV10-3; CDR3nt: TGTGCCATCAGACCCGACAGGGAAAGTGGCTACACCTTC; CDR3aa: CAIRPDRESGYTF
abundance: many; j_gene: TRBJ2-1; d_gene: -; v_gene: TRBV20-1; CDR3nt: TGCAGTGCAGGGCGGGATCCATCCTACAATGAGCAGTTCTTC; CDR3aa: CSAGRDPSYNEQFF
abundance: -; j_gene: TRBJ1-4; d_gene: -; v_gene: TRBV20-1; CDR3nt: TGCAGTGCTAGAGTGGGGACCCTTAATGAAAAACTGTTTTTT; CDR3aa: CSARVGTLNEKLFF
abundance: -; j_gene: TRBJ2-5; d_gene: TRBD1; v_gene: TRBV7-8; CDR3nt: TGTGCCAGCAGCTTAAGGGGGACAGGGTACCAAGAGACCCAGTACTTC; CDR3aa: CASSLRGTGYQETQYF
abundance: many; j_gene: TRBJ2-7; d_gene: -; v_gene: TRBV5-4; CDR3nt: TGTGCCAGCAGCTTGGTAGGAACCGAGCAGTACTTC; CDR3aa: CASSLVGTEQYF
abundance: -; j_gene: TRBJ2-5; d_gene: TRBD2; v_gene: TRBV29-1; CDR3nt: TGCAGCGCCGTTGGGACTACGAAAGAGACCCAGTACTTC; CDR3aa: CSAVGTTKETQYF
abundance: few; j_gene: TRBJ2-7; d_gene: TRBD1; v_gene: TRBV7-2; CDR3nt: TGTGCCAGCAGCCCGCAAACAGGGGGCTACGAGCAGTACTTC; CDR3aa: CASSPQTGGYEQYF
abundance: many; j_gene: TRBJ2-7; d_gene: -; v_gene: TRBV18; CDR3nt: TGTGCCAGCTCACGGGGGACCCGCCAATATCCCGAGCAGTACTTC; CDR3aa: CASSRGTRQYPEQYF
abundance: few; j_gene: TRBJ1-2; d_gene: -; v_gene: TRBV7-9; CDR3nt: TGTGCCAGCAGCTTAGGTAGGGACTACTATGGCTACACCTTC; CDR3aa: CASSLGRDYYGYTF
abundance: -; j_gene: TRBJ2-1; d_gene: TRBD2; v_gene: TRBV11-2; CDR3nt: TGTGCCAGCAGCTTTACTAGCGTGGAGCAGTTCTTC; CDR3aa: CASSFTSVEQFF
abundance: many; j_gene: TRBJ1-2; d_gene: TRBD1; v_gene: TRBV20-1; CDR3nt: TGCAGTGCTAGAGTGGGACAGAACTATGGCTACACCTTC; CDR3aa: CSARVGQNYGYTF
abundance: -; j_gene: TRBJ2-2; d_gene: TRBD2; v_gene: TRBV3-1; CDR3nt: TGTGCCAGCAGCCCCCGTGCCAGACTAGCGGACGGGGAGCTGTTTTTT; CDR3aa: CASSPRARLADGELFF
abundance: many; j_gene: TRBJ2-3; d_gene: -; v_gene: TRBV18; CDR3nt: TGTGCCAGCTCACTGGCAGGGCGGGCAGATACGCAGTATTTT; CDR3aa: CASSLAGRADTQYF
abundance: many; j_gene: TRBJ2-6; d_gene: TRBD1; v_gene: TRBV12-3/TRBV12-4; CDR3nt: TGTGCCAGCAGAGAACAGGGGGCGACTGGGGCCAACGTCCTGACTTTC; CDR3aa: CASREQGATGANVLTF